This record covers a single T cell receptor (beta chain). Its specificity is not known. TCRdb redid the calling of the multiplex PCR reads with MiXCR, one entry per CDR3 protein. The sample lists some 100,000 distinct CDR3 sequences; about 20% were seen once. Germline V CDR1 and CDR2: LGHDT, YNNKEL (reference sequence). Trimming took off 4 bases at V and 2 bases at J, with 11 bases between the two ends. This CDR3 has 15 residues. This entry comes from a study of breast tumors, draining lymph nodes, adjacent tissues. Study-wide findings and caveats: The lymph node origin of tumor T cells was framed as consistent with a hypothesis, not demonstrated. Tumor TCR diversity was below lymph nodes but above nontumor tissue. Tumor and nontumor repertoires were significantly more similar in luminal-like than in basal-like breast cancer. Findings are consistent with lymph node origin and intratumoral expansion of most tumor T cells.

Samples came from axillary lymph nodes draining the breast cancer. The chain joins TRBV3-1 to TRBJ2-2; D is possibly TRBD1 (5 bases). The sequenced material came from axillary lymph node tissue. The clonotype originates from a female donor with breast cancer. Some clones in this sample may be carry-over from other donors' samples. The CDR3 loop reads CASSLRDRNTGELFF. DNA of the CDR3: TGTGCCAGCAGCCTAAGAGACAGAAACACCGGGGAGCTGTTTTTT.